The rows below give T cell receptor beta chains drawn from one sample of a study of CD8 T cells in ankylosing spondylitis. TCRdb fed the 5' RACE reads into MiXCR, producing one record per CDR3 protein. This sample yields over 30,000 distinct CDR3 sequences, of which more than 15% are seen a single time; approximately 48% belongs to the top ten. Sequencing used blood. These receptor sequences come from a male donor with ankylosing spondylitis or in good health (not recorded which). Both conserved end residues are trimmed from each CDR3. Rows may omit the clone size; those that give it use once, few, many or a size class.

v_call clone_size cdr3_aa
TRBV27 few ASSSDRAPRF
TRBV7-8 NA ASSLVQGLRNEQF
TRBV12-3/TRBV12-4 NA ASSAVLGTEAF
TRBV25-1 NA ASSWIGTAETGELF
TRBV12-3/TRBV12-4 NA ASRRNREGNEQF
TRBV12-3/TRBV12-4 NA ASSLLERIQY
TRBV20-1 NA SARGVSTNTGELF
TRBV12-3/TRBV12-4 NA ASSFLSHGELF
TRBV28 few ASTPPVSYGYT
TRBV20-1 few SASWAGGTDTQY
TRBV20-1 many SARPRTSTDTQY
TRBV20-1 few SARKLREKLF
TRBV28 NA ASSLFGGENEQY
TRBV20-1 few SAQEGTSPKWVAYNEQF
TRBV29-1 once SGSRMNTEAF
TRBV20-1 NA SARNVRGYNEQF
TRBV27 few ASSYWGAGGGSGANVLT
TRBV28 NA ASSYKRANTGELF
TRBV28 NA ATAGDRNTGELF
TRBV4-3 many ASSQDGSSDEQF
TRBV6-6 NA ASSYSGLAGGPGKDTQY
TRBV5-5 NA ASSPGTGVTDTQY
TRBV7-3 few ASSSPGTSGIGELF
TRBV15 NA ATSRDLTSTGELF
TRBV6-5 few ATSRDPNTGELF
TRBV6-5 NA ASSYRPGGGSYNSPLH
TRBV3-1 NA ASSQVIDAGATQY
TRBV12-3/TRBV12-4 few ASSLAGQYYEQF
TRBV6-5 few ASTRMGDEQF
TRBV20-1 many SARDDGVGGGNQPQH
TRBV6-6 few ASSPLAGFDNEQF
TRBV4-3 NA ASSQEREGRREQF
TRBV28 NA ASSLVTGDAF
TRBV6-2/TRBV6-3 few ASSPQGSGRTGELF
TRBV6-2/TRBV6-3 few ASSYSRNPNVLT
TRBV7-6 few ASAPGNSNEQF
TRBV30 NA AWSIYSDNEQF
TRBV7-2 few ASSLSGTANTEAF
TRBV30 NA AWSVALIQETQY
TRBV7-3 few ASSSLSGGFIDTQY
TRBV11-2 NA ASSPTLNTGELF
TRBV10-3 NA AIQRGGRTGELF
TRBV20-1 few SVPLLAGFDEQF
TRBV5-1 NA ASSVTGPKEAF
TRBV12-3/TRBV12-4 few ASSLSTGGPTDTQY
TRBV4-3 many ASSQDNRIYNEQF
TRBV9 NA ASSVGGSGDEQF
TRBV12-5 few ASGLVGGLMYQETQY
TRBV24-1 many ATSDPGQHTGELF
TRBV12-3/TRBV12-4 many ASNPGGAPLAEAF
TRBV5-6 NA ASILRIDNTYEQY
TRBV5-1 NA ASSTQGLVTQF
TRBV14 NA ASSDQPRELF
TRBV4-3 few ASSQVGSRTGELF